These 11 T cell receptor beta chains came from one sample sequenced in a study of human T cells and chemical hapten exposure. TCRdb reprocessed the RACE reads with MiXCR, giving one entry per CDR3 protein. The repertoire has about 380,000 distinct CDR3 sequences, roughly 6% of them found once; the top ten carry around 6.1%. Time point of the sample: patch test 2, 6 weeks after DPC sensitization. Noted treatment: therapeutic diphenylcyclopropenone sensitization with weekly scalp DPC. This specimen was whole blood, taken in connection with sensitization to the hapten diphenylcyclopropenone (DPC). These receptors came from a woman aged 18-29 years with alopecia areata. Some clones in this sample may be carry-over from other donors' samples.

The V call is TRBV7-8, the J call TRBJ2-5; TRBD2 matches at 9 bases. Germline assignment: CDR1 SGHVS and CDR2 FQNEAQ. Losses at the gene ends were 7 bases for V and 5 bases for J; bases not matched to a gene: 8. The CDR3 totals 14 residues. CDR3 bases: TGTGCCAGCACCCGCGGGGGGGCCTTGGAGACCCAGTACTTC. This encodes CASTRGGALETQYF.

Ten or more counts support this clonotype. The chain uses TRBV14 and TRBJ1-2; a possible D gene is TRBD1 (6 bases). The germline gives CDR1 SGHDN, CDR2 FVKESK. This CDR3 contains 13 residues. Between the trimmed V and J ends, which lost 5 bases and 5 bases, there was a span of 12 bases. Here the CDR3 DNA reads TGTGCCAGCAGCTCAGGGGTTCTTTATGGCTACACCTTC. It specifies CASSSGVLYGYTF.

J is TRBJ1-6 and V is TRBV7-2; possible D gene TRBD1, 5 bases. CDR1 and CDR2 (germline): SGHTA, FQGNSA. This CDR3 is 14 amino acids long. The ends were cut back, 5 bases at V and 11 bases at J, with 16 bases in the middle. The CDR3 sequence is CASSPRVNSAPLHF. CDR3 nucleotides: TGTGCCAGCAGCCCCAGGGTTAATTCAGCACCCCTCCACTTT.

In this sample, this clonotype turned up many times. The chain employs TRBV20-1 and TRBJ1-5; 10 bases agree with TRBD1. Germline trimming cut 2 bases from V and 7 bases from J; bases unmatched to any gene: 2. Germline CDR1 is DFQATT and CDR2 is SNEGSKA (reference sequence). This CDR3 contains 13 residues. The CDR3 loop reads CSARRDRGQPQHF. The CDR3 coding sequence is TGCAGTGCTAGACGGGACAGGGGCCAGCCCCAGCATTTT.

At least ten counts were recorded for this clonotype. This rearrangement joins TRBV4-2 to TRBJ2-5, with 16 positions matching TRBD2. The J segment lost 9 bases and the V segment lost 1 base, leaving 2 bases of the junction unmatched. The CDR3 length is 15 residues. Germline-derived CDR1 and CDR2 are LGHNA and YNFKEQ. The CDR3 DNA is TGTGCCAGCAGCCAAGGTGGGACTAGCGGGGGGGCCCAGTACTTC. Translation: CASSQGGTSGGAQYF.

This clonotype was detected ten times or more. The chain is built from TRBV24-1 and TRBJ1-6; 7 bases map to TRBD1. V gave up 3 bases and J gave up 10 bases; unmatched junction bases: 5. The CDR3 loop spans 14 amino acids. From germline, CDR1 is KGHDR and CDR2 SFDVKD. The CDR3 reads CATSDARQGSPLHF. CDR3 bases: TGTGCCACCAGTGATGCCCGACAGGGATCACCCCTCCACTTT.

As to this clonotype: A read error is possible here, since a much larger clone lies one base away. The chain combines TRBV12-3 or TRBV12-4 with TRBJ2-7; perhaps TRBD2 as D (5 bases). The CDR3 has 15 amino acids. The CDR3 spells CDSSPGILSSYEQYF. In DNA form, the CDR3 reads TGTGACAGCAGTCCGGGGATTCTGAGCTCCTACGAGCAGTACTTC.

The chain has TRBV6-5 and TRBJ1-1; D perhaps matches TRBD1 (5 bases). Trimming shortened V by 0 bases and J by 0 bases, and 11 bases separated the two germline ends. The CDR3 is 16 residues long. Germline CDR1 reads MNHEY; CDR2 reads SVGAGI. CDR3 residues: CASSYSTEAMNTEAFF. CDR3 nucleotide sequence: TGTGCCAGCAGTTACTCGACAGAAGCCATGAACACTGAAGCTTTCTTT.

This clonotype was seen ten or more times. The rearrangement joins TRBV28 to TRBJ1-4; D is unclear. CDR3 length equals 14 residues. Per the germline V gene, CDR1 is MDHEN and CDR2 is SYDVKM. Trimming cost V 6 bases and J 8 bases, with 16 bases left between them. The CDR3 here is CASSPPRFREKLFF. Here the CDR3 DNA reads TGTGCCAGCAGCCCTCCCAGGTTCCGGGAAAAACTGTTTTTT.

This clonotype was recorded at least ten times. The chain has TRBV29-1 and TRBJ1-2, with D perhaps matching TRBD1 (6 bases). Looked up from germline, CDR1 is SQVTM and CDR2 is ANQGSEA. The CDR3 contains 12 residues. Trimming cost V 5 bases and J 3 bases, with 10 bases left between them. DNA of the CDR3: TGCAGCGTTACCGGACAGCACTATGGCTACACCTTC. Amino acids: CSVTGQHYGYTF.

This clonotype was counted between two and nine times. The CDR3 loop is CASSHETGNLRYEQYF. DNA for the CDR3: TGTGCCAGCAGTCACGAAACAGGGAATTTGCGCTACGAGCAGTACTTC. V gene TRBV12-3 or TRBV12-4 combines with J gene TRBJ2-7; a possible D gene is TRBD1 (6 bases). This CDR3 comprises 16 residues. Trimming took off 5 bases at V and 3 bases at J, with 20 bases between the two ends.